This T cell receptor (beta chain) was recovered during a study of blood T cell repertoires in COVID-19. Libraries were prepared by immunoSEQ multiplex PCR; TCRdb keeps only in-frame clonotypes and omits some of them. Here the sample spans fewer than 300,000 clones, roughly 87% being singletons. This CDR3 comprises 13 residues. V was pared by 3 bases and J by 5 bases, with 2 bases of the junction left unmatched. Per germline, CDR1 MNHEY and CDR2 SVGAGI. This rearrangement joins TRBV6-5 to TRBJ2-3, with 7 bases lining up with TRBD2. The source of this sequence is a woman aged 25 to 45 with acute or convalescent COVID-19. Sequenced sample: peripheral blood. DNA for the CDR3: TGTGCCAGCAGTTATCCTAGCGGAGATACGCAGTATTTT. It specifies CASSYPSGDTQYF.